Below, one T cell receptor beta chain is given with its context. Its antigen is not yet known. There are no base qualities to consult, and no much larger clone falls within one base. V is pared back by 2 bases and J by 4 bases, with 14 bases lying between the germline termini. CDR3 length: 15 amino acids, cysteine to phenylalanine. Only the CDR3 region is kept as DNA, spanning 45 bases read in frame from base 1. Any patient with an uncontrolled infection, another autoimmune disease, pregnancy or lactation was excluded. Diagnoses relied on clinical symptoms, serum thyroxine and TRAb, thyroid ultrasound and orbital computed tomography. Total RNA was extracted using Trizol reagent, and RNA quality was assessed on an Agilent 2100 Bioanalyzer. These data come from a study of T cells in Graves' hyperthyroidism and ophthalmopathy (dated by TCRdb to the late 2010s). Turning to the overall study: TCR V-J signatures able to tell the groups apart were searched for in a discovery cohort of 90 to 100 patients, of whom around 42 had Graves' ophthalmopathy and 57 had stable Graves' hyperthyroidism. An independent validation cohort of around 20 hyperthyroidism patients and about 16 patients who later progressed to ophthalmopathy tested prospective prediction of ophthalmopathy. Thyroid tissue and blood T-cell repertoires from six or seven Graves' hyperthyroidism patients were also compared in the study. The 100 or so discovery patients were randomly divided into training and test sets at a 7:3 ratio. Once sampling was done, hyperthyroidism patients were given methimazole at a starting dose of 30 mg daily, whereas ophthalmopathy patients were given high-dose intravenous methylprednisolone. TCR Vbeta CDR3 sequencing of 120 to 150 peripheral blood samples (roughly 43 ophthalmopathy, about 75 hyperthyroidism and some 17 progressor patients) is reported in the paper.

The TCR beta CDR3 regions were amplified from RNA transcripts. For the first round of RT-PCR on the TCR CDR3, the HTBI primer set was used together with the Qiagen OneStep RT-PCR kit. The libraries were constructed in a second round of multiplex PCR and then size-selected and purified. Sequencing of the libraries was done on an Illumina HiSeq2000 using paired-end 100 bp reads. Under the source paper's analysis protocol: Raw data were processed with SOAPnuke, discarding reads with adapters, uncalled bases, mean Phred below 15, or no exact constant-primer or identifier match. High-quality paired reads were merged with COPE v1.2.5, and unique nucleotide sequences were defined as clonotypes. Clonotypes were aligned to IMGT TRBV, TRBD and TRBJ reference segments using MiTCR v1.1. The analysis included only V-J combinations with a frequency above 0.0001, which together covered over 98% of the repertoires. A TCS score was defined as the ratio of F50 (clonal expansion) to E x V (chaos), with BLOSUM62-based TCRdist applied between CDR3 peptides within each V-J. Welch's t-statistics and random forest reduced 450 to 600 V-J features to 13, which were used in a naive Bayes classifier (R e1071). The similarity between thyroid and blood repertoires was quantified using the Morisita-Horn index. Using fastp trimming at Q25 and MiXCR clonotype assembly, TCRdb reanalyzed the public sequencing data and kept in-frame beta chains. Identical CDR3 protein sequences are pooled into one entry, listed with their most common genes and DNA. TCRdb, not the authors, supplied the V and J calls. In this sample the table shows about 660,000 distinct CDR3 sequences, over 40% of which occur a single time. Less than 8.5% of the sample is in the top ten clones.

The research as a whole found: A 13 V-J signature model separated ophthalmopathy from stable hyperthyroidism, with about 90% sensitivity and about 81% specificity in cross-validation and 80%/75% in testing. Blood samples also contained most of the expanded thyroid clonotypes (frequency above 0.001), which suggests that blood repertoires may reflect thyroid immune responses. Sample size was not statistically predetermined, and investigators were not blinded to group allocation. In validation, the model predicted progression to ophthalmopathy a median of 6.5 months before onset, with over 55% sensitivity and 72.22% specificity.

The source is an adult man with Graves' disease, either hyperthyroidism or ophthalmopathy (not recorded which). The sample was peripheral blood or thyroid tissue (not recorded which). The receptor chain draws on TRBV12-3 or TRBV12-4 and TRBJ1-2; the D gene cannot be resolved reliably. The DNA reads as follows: TGTGCCAGCAGTTTAAACGGGCGGCAGACCTATGGCTACACCTTC. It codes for CASSLNGRQTYGYTF.